The subject of this entry is one T cell receptor (beta chain). The antigen is not known. The table came from immunoSEQ multiplex PCR; TCRdb's copy has only in-frame clones and leaves some out. The sample has about 190,000 clones; almost 95% are singletons. Trimming cost V 0 bases and J 10 bases, with 19 bases left between them. Germline CDR1 and CDR2: SGHNT and YYREEE (reference sequence). CDR3 length equals 16 residues. The data are from a study of T cell responses to AZD1222 COVID-19 vaccine. Study summary: Pooled samples include second doses given at about 4 or 12 weeks. Findings and limits, study-wide: Clonal diversity may have been underestimated, and the donors were mostly white British, with more females than males. Reports indicate that nearly half of spike-specific TCRs are directed at unmutated variant regions.

The sequence was collected from an adult in good health. V is TRBV5-4 and J is TRBJ1-4, with no clear D. This specimen consisted of peripheral blood, obtained on day 0 of AZD1222 vaccination. The CDR3 is CASSLGPPVAGGKLFF. CDR3 DNA: TGTGCCAGCAGCTTGGGGCCCCCGGTGGCGGGCGGAAAACTGTTTTTT.